This T cell receptor beta chain was sequenced in a study of human thymus T cells. Study findings and constraints: Related research reported highly overlapping thymic repertoires among unrelated individuals. Gene usage (both V and J) appeared biased in thymic and blood repertoires.

The CDR3 covers 13 residues. The germline gives CDR1 LNHDA, CDR2 SQIVND (reference sequence). With 5 bases removed from V and 0 bases from J, the gap between germline ends came to 7 bases. Assay: immunoSEQ multiplex PCR; the TCRdb copy retains only in-frame clones and omits some. The sample yields some 80,000 clones, nearly 98% seen once. Resections were taken during corrective heart surgery, and the thymus tissue came from these. Finnish infants who were healthy and having corrective surgery for congenital heart defects made up the donors. With respect to this clone: Antigen unknown.

The sequence was obtained from a boy in the first two years of life with a congenital heart defect but otherwise immunologically healthy. The sample taken for sequencing was thymus tissue. The chain links TRBV19 to TRBJ1-1, with D hard to call. As DNA, the CDR3 is TGTGCCAGTAGTCCAGGCATGAACACTGAAGCTTTCTTT. Translation: CASSPGMNTEAFF.